The 11 T cell receptor beta chains given below trace back to one sample, sequenced in a study of beta chain features in type 1 diabetes. These receptors have no known antigen. General study results and limits: Moderately but significantly shorter TCRB CDR3s were found in Type 1 diabetes patients in all four CD4+ subsets.

Reverse transcribing all isolated RNA meant expressed TCRB transcripts were sequenced. Generated by immunoSEQ multiplex PCR, the TCRdb table keeps only in-frame clones and is missing some. Of roughly 150,000 clones listed, approximately 10% were seen once; the top ten hold 0.5%. The sample comprised central memory CD4+ T cells from blood. The receptor source for this set is a man aged 30 to 45 with type 1 diabetes.

This clone was picked up a small number of times. This chain links TRBV30 with TRBJ1-1; tentative D call: TRBD1 (5 bases). V lost 0 bases to trimming and J lost 1 base, with 9 bases between them. CDR3 length equals 14 residues. The V gene's germline CDR1 is GTSNPN and CDR2 SVGIG (reference sequence). The CDR3 sequence is CAWSVRQPNTEAFF. Here the CDR3 DNA reads TGTGCCTGGAGTGTACGACAGCCGAACACTGAAGCTTTCTTT.

This clone was observed a handful of times. This sequence joins TRBV9 and TRBJ2-3; 7 nucleotides align to TRBD2. The V gene end was trimmed by 6 bases and the J gene end by 5 bases; junction bases not matched to a gene: 9. This CDR3 comprises 14 residues. Germline V gene data show CDR1 as SGDLS and CDR2 as YYNGEE. CDR3 sequence reads: CASTAGGLGDTQYF. The CDR3 DNA reads TGTGCCAGCACCGCCGGGGGGTTGGGAGATACGCAGTATTTT. The full variable domain, completed using reference TRBV9 and TRBJ2-3, is DSGVTQTPKHLITATGQRVTLRCSPRSGDLSVYWYQQSLDQGLQFLIQYYNGEERAKGNILERFSAQQFPDLHSELNLSSLELGDSALYFCASTAGGLGDTQYFGPGTRLTVL.

The rearrangement uses TRBV7-9 and TRBJ2-1; 11 bases align to TRBD2. Trimming cost V 5 bases and J 7 bases; bases outside gene matches: 7. The CDR3 sequence is 15 residues long. Per germline, CDR1 SEHNR and CDR2 FQNEAQ (reference sequence). The CDR3 loop reads CASSHSGRAGNEQFF. The CDR3 DNA reads TGTGCCAGCAGCCATAGCGGGAGGGCCGGAAATGAGCAGTTCTTC.

This clone was seen only a few times. The V and J genes are TRBV6-5 and TRBJ2-2; no clear D. Between the trimmed V and J ends, which lost 2 bases and 7 bases, there was a span of 2 bases. Germline CDR1 and CDR2: MNHEY and SVGAGI. This CDR3 contains 11 residues. The chain's CDR3 is CASSYLGELFF. The CDR3 bases are TGTGCCAGCAGTTACCTCGGGGAGCTGTTTTTT.

This clone was seen only a few times. The chain couples TRBV5-1 to TRBJ2-5, with 7 positions matching TRBD2. CDR1 and CDR2 from the germline V gene are SGHRS and YFSETQ. V shed 7 bases and J 1 base; nucleotides not matched to a gene: 4. CDR3 length: 13 residues. CDR3 in DNA: TGCGCCAGCGGGAGGGAAATCCAAGAGACCCAGTACTTC. This translates into CASGREIQETQYF.

The chain combines TRBV25-1 with TRBJ1-2; 9 bases are shared with TRBD1. The CDR3 is 14 amino acids. Per germline, CDR1 MGHDK and CDR2 SYGVNS. V lost 3 bases and J lost 8; bases outside the gene matches: 7. CDR3 sequence: CASSDGTGRRGYTF. The DNA of the CDR3 is TGTGCCAGCAGTGACGGGACAGGGCGGAGAGGCTACACCTTC.

This clone was found a few times. This sequence joins TRBV30 and TRBJ1-1; TRBD1 aligns across 8 bases. V shed 1 base, J shed 5 bases, and the junction held 9 bases outside the gene matches. The germline gives CDR1 GTSNPN, CDR2 SVGIG (reference sequence). The CDR3 extends over 15 amino acids. As DNA, the CDR3 is TGTGCCTGGAGTGCCCCTGGACAGGGCGGAACTGAAGCTTTCTTT. It specifies CAWSAPGQGGTEAFF. Full variable domain (remainder filled in from reference TRBV30 and TRBJ1-1): SQTIHQWPATLVQPVGSPLSLECTVEGTSNPNLYWYRQAAGRGLQLLFYSVGIGQISSEVPQNLSASRPQDRQFILSSKKLLLSDSGFYLCAWSAPGQGGTEAFFGQGTRLTVV.

This clone was detected only a few times. The chain carries TRBV15 and TRBJ2-1, with D possibly TRBD2 on 5 matching bases. V was clipped by 3 bases and J by 8 bases, with 14 bases between them. The CDR3 is 14 residues long. Looked up from germline, CDR1 is LNHNV and CDR2 is YYDKDF (reference sequence). In DNA form, the CDR3 reads TGTGCCACCAGCAGGGGAAGGAGGTGGGATGAGCAGTTCTTC. Protein sequence: CATSRGRRWDEQFF. Drawing the rest from reference TRBV15 and TRBJ2-1, the complete variable domain is DAMVIQNPRYQVTQFGKPVTLSCSQTLNHNVMYWYQQKSSQAPKLLFHYYDKDFNNEADTPDNFQSRRPNTSFCFLDIRSPGLGDTAMYLCATSRGRRWDEQFFGPGTRLTVL.

This clone turned up a few times. V is TRBV13 and J is TRBJ2-5; TRBD2 aligns across 8 bases. The ends lost 1 base at V and 5 bases at J; junction bases unmatched: 9. CDR1 and CDR2 from the germline V gene are PRHDT and FYEKMQ (reference sequence). The CDR3 spans 16 residues. The CDR3: CASSLEAVSGKETQYF. CDR3 DNA: TGTGCCAGCAGCTTAGAGGCGGTTAGCGGGAAGGAGACCCAGTACTTC.

This clone was found a few times. CDR3 in amino acids: CASSFGTSGIGYEQYF. For the CDR3, the DNA is TGCGCCAGCAGCTTTGGGACTAGCGGGATAGGTTACGAGCAGTACTTC. The chain employs TRBV5-1 and TRBJ2-7, with 13 bases aligning to TRBD2. In germline, CDR1 is SGHRS, CDR2 YFSETQ. Trimming cost V 2 bases and J 4 bases; bases outside gene matches: 6. This CDR3 region has 16 residues. Drawing the rest from reference TRBV5-1 and TRBJ2-7, the complete variable domain is KAGVTQTPRYLIKTRGQQVTLSCSPISGHRSVSWYQQTPGQGLQFLFEYFSETQRNKGNFPGRFSGRQFSNSRSEMNVSTLELGDSALYLCASSFGTSGIGYEQYFGPGTRLTVT.

V is TRBV11-2 and J is TRBJ2-4; maybe TRBD2 (5 bases). The CDR3 is 14 residues long. Between the trimmed V and J ends, which lost 5 bases and 7 bases, there was a span of 15 bases. CDR1 is SGHAT, CDR2 FQNNGV, per germline. The chain's CDR3 is CASSEGSFGNIQYF. Written as DNA, the CDR3 is TGTGCCAGCAGCGAAGGGAGTTTCGGGAACATTCAGTACTTC.